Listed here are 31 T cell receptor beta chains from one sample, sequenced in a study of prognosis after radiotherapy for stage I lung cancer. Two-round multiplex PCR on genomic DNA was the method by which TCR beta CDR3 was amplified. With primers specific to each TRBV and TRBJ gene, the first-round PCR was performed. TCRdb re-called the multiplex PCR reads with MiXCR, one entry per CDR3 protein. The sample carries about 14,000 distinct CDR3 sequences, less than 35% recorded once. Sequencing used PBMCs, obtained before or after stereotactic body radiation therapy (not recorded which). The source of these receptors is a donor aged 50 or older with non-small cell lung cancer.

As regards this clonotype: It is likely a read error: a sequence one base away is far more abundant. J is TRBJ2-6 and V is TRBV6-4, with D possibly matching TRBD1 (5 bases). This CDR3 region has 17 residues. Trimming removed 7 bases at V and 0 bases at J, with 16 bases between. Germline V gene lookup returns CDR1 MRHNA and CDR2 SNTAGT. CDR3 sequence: CASIEAHRNSGANVLTF. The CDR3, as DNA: TGTGCCAGCATTGAAGCGCACAGGAACTCTGGGGCCAACGTCCTGACTTTC.

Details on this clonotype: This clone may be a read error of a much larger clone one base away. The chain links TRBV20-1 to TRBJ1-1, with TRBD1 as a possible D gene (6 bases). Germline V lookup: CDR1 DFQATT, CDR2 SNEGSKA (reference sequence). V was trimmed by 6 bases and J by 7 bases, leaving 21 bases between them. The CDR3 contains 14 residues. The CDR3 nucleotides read TGCAGTGCGAGGGGGGGGCTGGGGCGAGGTGAAGCTTTCTTT. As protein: CSARGGLGRGEAFF.

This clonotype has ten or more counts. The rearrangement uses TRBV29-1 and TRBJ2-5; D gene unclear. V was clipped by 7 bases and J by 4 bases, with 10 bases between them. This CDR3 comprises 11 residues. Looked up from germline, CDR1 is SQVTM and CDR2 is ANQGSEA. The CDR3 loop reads CSAEPGETQYF. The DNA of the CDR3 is TGCAGCGCCGAGCCCGGAGAGACCCAGTACTTC.

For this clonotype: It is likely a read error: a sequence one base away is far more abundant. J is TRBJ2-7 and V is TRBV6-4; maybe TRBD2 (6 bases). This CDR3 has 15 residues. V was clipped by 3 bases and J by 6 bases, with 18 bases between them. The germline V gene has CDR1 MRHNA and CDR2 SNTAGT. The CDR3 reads CASSEGGDSVPEQYF. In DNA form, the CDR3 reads TGTGCCAGCAGTGAAGGAGGGGACTCGGTTCCCGAGCAGTACTTC.

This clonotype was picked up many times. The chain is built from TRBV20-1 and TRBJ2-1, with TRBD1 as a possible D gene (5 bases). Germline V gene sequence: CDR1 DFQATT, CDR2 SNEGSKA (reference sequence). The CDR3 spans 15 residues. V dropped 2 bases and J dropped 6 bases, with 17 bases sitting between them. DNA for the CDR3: TGCAGTGCTAGAATCCTAGGACATCGGGCCAATGAGCAGTTCTTC. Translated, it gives CSARILGHRANEQFF.

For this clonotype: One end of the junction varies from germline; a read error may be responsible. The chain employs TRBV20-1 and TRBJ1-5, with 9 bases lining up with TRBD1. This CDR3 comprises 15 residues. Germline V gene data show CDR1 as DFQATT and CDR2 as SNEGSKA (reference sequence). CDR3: CSASLSGTGHHPPHF. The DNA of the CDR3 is TGCAGTGCTAGTTTATCCGGGACAGGGCATCATCCCCCGCATTTT.

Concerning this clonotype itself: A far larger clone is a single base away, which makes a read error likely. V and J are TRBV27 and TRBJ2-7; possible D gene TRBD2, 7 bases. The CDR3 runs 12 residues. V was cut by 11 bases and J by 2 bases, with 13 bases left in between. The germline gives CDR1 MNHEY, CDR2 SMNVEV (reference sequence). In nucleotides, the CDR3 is TGTGCCGGGGGGGCAGGAGCCTACGAGCAGTACTTC. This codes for CAGGAGAYEQYF.

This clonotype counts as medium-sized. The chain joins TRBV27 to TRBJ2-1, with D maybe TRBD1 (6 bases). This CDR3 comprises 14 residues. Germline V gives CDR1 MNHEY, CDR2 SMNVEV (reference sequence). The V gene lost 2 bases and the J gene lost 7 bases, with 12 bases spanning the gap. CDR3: CASSLGQPENEQFF. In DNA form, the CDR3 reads TGTGCCAGCAGTTTAGGACAGCCAGAAAATGAGCAGTTCTTC.

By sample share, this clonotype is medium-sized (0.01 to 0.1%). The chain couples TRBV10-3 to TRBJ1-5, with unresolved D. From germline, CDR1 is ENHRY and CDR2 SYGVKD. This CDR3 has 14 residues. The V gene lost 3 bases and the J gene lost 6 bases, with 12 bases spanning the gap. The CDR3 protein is CAISEMVESQPQHF. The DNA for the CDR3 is TGTGCCATCAGTGAAATGGTTGAGAGTCAGCCCCAGCATTTT.

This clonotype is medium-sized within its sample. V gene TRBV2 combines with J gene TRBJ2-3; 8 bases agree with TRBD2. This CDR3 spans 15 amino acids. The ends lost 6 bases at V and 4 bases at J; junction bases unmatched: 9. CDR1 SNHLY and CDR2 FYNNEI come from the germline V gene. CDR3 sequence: CASRDPGLESDTQYF. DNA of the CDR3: TGTGCCAGCAGGGATCCGGGACTAGAGTCAGATACGCAGTATTTT.

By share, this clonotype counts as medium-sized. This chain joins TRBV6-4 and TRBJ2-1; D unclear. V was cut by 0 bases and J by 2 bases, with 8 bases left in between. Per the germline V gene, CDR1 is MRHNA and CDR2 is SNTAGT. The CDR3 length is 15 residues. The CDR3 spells CASSDSGGAYNEQFF. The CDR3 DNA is TGTGCCAGCAGTGACTCTGGCGGAGCCTACAATGAGCAGTTCTTC.

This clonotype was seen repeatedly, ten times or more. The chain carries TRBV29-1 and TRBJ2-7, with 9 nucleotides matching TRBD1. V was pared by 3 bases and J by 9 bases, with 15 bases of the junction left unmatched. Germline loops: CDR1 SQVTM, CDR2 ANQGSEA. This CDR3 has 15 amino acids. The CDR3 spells CSVESGTGYGRGQYF. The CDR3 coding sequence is TGCAGCGTTGAGTCTGGGACAGGGTATGGCCGCGGGCAGTACTTC.

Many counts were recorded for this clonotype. The CDR3 spells CASSPRTGMNTEAFF. The CDR3 coding sequence is TGTGCCAGCAGCCCCCGGACAGGGATGAACACTGAAGCTTTCTTT. The gene calls are TRBV7-2 and TRBJ1-1; 8 bases agree with TRBD1. CDR3 length equals 15 residues. Germline-derived CDR1 and CDR2 are SGHTA and FQGNSA. V dropped 5 bases and J dropped 0; count of bases not matched to a gene: 5.

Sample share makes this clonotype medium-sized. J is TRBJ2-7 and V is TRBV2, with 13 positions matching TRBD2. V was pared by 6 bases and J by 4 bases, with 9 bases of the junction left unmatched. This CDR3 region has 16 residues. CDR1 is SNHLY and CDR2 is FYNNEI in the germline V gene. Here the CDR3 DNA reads TGTGCCAGCAGACCGACTAGCGGGAGGTCTTTTTACGAGCAGTACTTC. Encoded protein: CASRPTSGRSFYEQYF.

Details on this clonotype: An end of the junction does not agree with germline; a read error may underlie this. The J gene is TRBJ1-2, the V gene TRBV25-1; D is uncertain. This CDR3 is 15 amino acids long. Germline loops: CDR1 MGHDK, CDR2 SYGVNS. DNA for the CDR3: TGCGCCAGCAGTGAGGGAGTAGGATCTATCTATGGCTACACCTTC. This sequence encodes CASSEGVGSIYGYTF.

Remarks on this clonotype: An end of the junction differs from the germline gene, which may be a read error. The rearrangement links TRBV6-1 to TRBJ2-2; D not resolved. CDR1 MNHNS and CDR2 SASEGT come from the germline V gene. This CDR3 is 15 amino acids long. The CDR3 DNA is TGCGCCAGCAGCAATAAGGGCTATCAGACCGGGGAGCTGTTTTTT. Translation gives CASSNKGYQTGELFF.

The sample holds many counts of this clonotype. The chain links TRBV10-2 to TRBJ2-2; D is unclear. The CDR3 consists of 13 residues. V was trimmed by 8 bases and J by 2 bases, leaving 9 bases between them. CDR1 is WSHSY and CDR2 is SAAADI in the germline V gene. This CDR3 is CASAEHNTGELFF. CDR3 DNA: TGCGCCAGCGCTGAGCACAACACCGGGGAGCTGTTTTTT.

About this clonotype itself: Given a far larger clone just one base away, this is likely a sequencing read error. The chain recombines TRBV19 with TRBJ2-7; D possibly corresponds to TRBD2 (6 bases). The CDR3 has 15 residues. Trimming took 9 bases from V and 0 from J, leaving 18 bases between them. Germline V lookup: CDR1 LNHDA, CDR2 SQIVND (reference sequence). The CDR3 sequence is CASSQTRGDSYEQYF. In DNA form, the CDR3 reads TGTGCCAGCAGCCAGACTAGAGGGGACTCCTACGAGCAGTACTTC.

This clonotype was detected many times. CDR3 residues: CSVESWTGNNEQFF. As DNA, the CDR3 is TGCAGCGTTGAATCCTGGACAGGGAACAATGAGCAGTTCTTC. The chain carries TRBV29-1 and TRBJ2-1; TRBD1 agrees at 8 bases. Germline V gene sequence: CDR1 SQVTM, CDR2 ANQGSEA. V was clipped by 2 bases and J by 5 bases; unmatched bases: 5. The CDR3 sequence is 14 residues long.

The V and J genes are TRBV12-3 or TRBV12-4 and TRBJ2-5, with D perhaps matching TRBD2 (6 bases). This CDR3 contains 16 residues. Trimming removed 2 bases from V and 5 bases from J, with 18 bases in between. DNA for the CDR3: TGTGCCAGCAGTTTATACAGAGGGACCCGGGGGGAGACCCAGTACTTC. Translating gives CASSLYRGTRGETQYF.

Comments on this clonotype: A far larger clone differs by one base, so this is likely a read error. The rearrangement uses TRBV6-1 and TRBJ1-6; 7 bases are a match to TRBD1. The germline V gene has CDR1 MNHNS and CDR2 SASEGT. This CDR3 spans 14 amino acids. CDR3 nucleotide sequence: TGTGCCAGCAGTTACCTGAGGACAGGATCACACCTCCACTTT. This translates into CASSYLRTGSHLHF.

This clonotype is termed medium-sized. Written as DNA, the CDR3 is TGTGCCAGCAGTTCGGACAGGGTCGCGGGTGAAAAACTGTTTTTT. It encodes CASSSDRVAGEKLFF. The V and J genes are TRBV6-5 and TRBJ1-4, with 8 nucleotides matching TRBD1. The CDR3 length is 15 residues. The V gene's germline CDR1 is MNHEY and CDR2 SVGAGI. V lost 4 bases, J lost 7 bases, and 8 bases stayed unmatched.

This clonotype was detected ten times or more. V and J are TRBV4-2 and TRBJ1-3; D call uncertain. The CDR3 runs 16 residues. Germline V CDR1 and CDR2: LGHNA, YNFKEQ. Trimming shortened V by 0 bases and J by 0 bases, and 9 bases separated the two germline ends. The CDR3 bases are TGTGCCAGCAGCCAAGATCGGCACAGCTCTGGAAACACCATATATTTT. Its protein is CASSQDRHSSGNTIYF.

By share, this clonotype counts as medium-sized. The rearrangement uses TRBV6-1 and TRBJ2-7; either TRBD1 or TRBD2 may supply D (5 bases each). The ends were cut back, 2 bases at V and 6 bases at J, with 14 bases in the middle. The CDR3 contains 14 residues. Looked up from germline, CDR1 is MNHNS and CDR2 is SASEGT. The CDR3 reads CASSEYGGRGEQYF. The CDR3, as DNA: TGTGCCAGCAGTGAATATGGGGGAAGGGGCGAGCAGTACTTC.

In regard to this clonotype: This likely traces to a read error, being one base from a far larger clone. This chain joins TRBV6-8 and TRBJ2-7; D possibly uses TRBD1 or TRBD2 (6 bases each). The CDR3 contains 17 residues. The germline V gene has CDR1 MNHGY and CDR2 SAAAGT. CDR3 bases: TGTGCCAGCAGTTACTTCCGAAGGGGGGCGACAAACTACCAGCAGTACTTC. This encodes CASSYFRRGATNYQQYF.

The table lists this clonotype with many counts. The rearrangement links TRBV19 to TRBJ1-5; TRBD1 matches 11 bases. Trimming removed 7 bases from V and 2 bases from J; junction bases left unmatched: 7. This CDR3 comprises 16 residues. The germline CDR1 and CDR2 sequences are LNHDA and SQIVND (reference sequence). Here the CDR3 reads CASMGTGGFGNQPQHF. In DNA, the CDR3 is TGTGCCAGTATGGGGACAGGGGGGTTTGGCAATCAGCCCCAGCATTTT.

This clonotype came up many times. In nucleotides, the CDR3 is TGTGCCAGCGGGGGGGGGTATTACAATGAGCAGTTCTTC. Translated: CASGGGYYNEQFF. The V gene is TRBV6-4, the J gene TRBJ2-1; 7 nucleotides match TRBD2. The V gene end was trimmed by 8 bases and the J gene end by 4 bases; junction bases not matched to a gene: 5. CDR1 is MRHNA, CDR2 SNTAGT, per germline. The CDR3 consists of 13 residues.

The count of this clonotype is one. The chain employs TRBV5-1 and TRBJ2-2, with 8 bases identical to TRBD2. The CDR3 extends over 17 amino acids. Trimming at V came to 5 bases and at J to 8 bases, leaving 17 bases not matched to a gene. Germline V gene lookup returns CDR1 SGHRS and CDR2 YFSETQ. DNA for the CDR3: TGCGCCAGCAGACCCCCGGGAGGGCCATCCAAGTCGGGGGAGCTGTTTTTT. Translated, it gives CASRPPGGPSKSGELFF.

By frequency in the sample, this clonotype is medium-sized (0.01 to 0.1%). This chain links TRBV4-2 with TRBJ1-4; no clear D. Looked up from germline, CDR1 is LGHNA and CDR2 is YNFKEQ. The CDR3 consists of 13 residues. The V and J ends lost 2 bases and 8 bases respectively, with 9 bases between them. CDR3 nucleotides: TGTGCCAGCAGCCAACGGGCGGGGGAAAAACTGTTTTTT. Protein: CASSQRAGEKLFF.

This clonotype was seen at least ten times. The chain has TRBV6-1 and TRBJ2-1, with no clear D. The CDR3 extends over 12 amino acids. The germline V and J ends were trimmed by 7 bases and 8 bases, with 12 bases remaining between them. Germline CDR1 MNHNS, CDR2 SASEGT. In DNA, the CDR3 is TGTGCCAGCATCCCCCCCGAGGATGAGCAGTTCTTC. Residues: CASIPPEDEQFF.

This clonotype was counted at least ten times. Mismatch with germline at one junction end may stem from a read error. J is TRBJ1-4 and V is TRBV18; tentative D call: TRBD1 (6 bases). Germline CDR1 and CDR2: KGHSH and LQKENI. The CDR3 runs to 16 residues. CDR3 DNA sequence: TGTGCCAGCTCACCGTGGGGCGGGGGCCTTAATGAAGAACTGTTTTTT. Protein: CASSPWGGGLNEELFF.